This entry lists 14 T cell receptor beta chains sequenced from one sample in a study of beta chain features in type 1 diabetes. Since all of the isolated RNA was reverse transcribed, expressed TCRB transcripts were what got sequenced. Some clones are missing from TCRdb's copy, which holds only in-frame ones; the method was immunoSEQ multiplex PCR. The table has around 300,000 clones, around 7.8% seen once. The sequenced sample consisted of central memory CD4+ T cells from blood. These receptor sequences come from a woman younger than 30 in good health.

The rearrangement links TRBV5-1 to TRBJ1-2; D not certain. The germline V gene has CDR1 SGHRS and CDR2 YFSETQ. V gave up 0 bases and J gave up 4 bases, with 16 bases separating them. CDR3 size: 16 residues. The CDR3 loop is CASSLGAQSRGYGYTF. The CDR3 DNA reads as TGCGCCAGCAGCTTGGGCGCTCAGAGCCGAGGCTATGGCTACACCTTC.

This clone was counted between two and nine times. The V gene is TRBV7-3, the J gene TRBJ2-1; 9 bases match TRBD2. The CDR3 consists of 15 residues. The V segment lost 5 bases and the J segment 6 bases; nucleotides outside the gene matches: 8. In germline, CDR1 is SGHTA, CDR2 FQGTGA. The CDR3 loop is CASSASLAGVNEQFF. The DNA of the CDR3 is TGTGCCAGCAGCGCCAGTTTAGCGGGAGTCAATGAGCAGTTCTTC.

This clone was observed a few times. The chain has TRBV18 and TRBJ1-1; TRBD1 agrees at 9 bases. The trim removed 2 bases at V and 7 bases at J, leaving 2 bases unmatched. This CDR3 is 13 amino acids long. The germline gives CDR1 KGHSH, CDR2 LQKENI. The CDR3, as DNA: TGTGCCAGCTCACCAGGGACAGGGATTGAAGCTTTCTTT. It translates to CASSPGTGIEAFF.

The CDR3 here is CASSVVSGGEQYF. CDR3 DNA: TGTGCCAGCAGCGTAGTGTCAGGGGGCGAGCAGTACTTC. This chain joins TRBV9 and TRBJ2-7, with 7 bases matching TRBD1. Germline V gene sequence: CDR1 SGDLS, CDR2 YYNGEE. Unmatched junction bases numbered 3, after V lost 0 bases and J lost 6 bases. The CDR3 consists of 13 residues.

The sample holds a few counts of this clone. The V and J genes are TRBV11-1 and TRBJ2-1; the D gene is possibly TRBD2 (5 bases). Germline CDR1 is SGHAT and CDR2 is FQDESV (reference sequence). The CDR3 is 14 residues long. V was clipped by 5 bases and J by 8 bases, with 16 bases between them. Written as DNA, the CDR3 is TGTGCCAGCAGCCGACGCCCAGTTAGCGATGAGCAGTTCTTC. Its translation: CASSRRPVSDEQFF.

This clone has more than one count but fewer than ten. The chain uses TRBV5-1 and TRBJ2-5; TRBD2 matches at 9 bases. Germline CDR1 is SGHRS and CDR2 is YFSETQ. J lost 7 bases, V lost 4 bases, and 5 bases had no gene match. This CDR3 region has 13 residues. The CDR3 is CASSPGLARTQYF. The CDR3, as DNA: TGCGCCAGCAGCCCAGGACTAGCGAGGACCCAGTACTTC.

This clone was observed a handful of times. J is TRBJ1-3 and V is TRBV13, with D maybe TRBD1 (6 bases). Germline CDR1 and CDR2: PRHDT and FYEKMQ (reference sequence). V shed 5 bases and J shed 2 bases, with 10 bases lying between them. The CDR3 runs 14 residues. The CDR3 loop reads CASSMGQPGNTIYF. For the CDR3, the DNA is TGTGCCAGCAGCATGGGACAACCTGGAAACACCATATATTTT.

This clone has only a few counts. This chain links TRBV25-1 with TRBJ1-4, with unresolved D. The CDR3 has 14 residues. Germline CDR1 and CDR2: MGHDK and SYGVNS. V lost 3 bases to trimming and J lost 1 base, with 6 bases between them. CDR3 DNA sequence: TGTGCCAGCAGTGACAGACTAACTAATGAAAAACTGTTTTTT. This encodes CASSDRLTNEKLFF.

This clone was seen a handful of times. This chain joins TRBV7-3 and TRBJ2-6, with 9 bases identical to TRBD1. The CDR3 spans 20 residues. CDR1 is SGHTA, CDR2 FQGTGA, per germline. The V gene end was trimmed by 5 bases and the J gene end by 1 base; junction bases not matched to a gene: 15. In nucleotides, the CDR3 is TGTGCCAGCAGCGCCCGGCTCGGCGGGACAGGGTCGTCTGGGGCCAACGTCCTGACTTTC. Translated, it gives CASSARLGGTGSSGANVLTF.

This clone was observed a handful of times. The V gene is TRBV7-2, the J gene TRBJ1-5; TRBD1 agrees at 7 bases. V dropped 5 bases and J dropped 7; count of bases not matched to a gene: 11. This CDR3 is 15 amino acids long. Germline V gives CDR1 SGHTA, CDR2 FQGNSA. The CDR3 loop is CASSPRQGSGQPQHF. CDR3 bases: TGTGCCAGCAGCCCCAGACAGGGTTCAGGACAGCCCCAGCATTTT.

In its sample, this clone was seen a few times. The gene calls are TRBV28 and TRBJ1-2, with 9 bases that match TRBD1. Germline values: CDR1 MDHEN, CDR2 SYDVKM. V gave up 7 bases and J gave up 7 bases; unmatched junction bases: 10. The CDR3 has 14 residues. CDR3 sequence: CASTWGQGTRGYTF. The CDR3, as DNA: TGTGCCAGCACCTGGGGACAGGGAACTCGTGGCTACACCTTC.

This clone has just a few counts. This chain uses TRBV7-9 with TRBJ2-5, with a possible D match to TRBD1 (6 bases). Per the germline V gene, CDR1 is SEHNR and CDR2 is FQNEAQ (reference sequence). This CDR3 has 14 residues. V lost 5 bases and J lost 4, with 14 bases in between. In DNA, the CDR3 is TGTGCCAGCAGCCCACAGGGACCAGGAGAGACCCAGTACTTC. It encodes CASSPQGPGETQYF.

This clone appeared a few times. The chain uses TRBV18 and TRBJ2-7; D unresolved. The CDR3 is 13 amino acids. The germline V gene has CDR1 KGHSH and CDR2 LQKENI. The V gene lost 1 base and the J gene lost 4 bases, with 8 bases spanning the gap. This CDR3 reads CASSPQKEYEQYV. Here the CDR3 DNA reads TGTGCCAGCTCACCACAGAAGGAATACGAGCAGTACGTC.

This rearrangement joins TRBV7-3 to TRBJ1-2; tentatively, D is TRBD1 (5 bases). Trimming cost V 5 bases and J 4 bases, with 11 bases left between them. The germline CDR1 and CDR2 sequences are SGHTA and FQGTGA. CDR3 length: 13 amino acids. The DNA of the CDR3 is TGTGCCAGCAGCCTCCAGGGTTCCTATGGCTACACCTTC. As protein: CASSLQGSYGYTF.